This TCR beta chain was found in a study of shared clonotypes between healthy human individuals. In the study overall: The plates for each donor numbered three CD4 naive, three CD4 memory, two CD8 naive and one CD8 memory.

This clone was detected once. Its cognate antigen is unknown. Repertoires were generated with immunoSEQ multiplex PCR, while TCRdb's copy carries only in-frame clones and drops some. This table holds about 1.5 million clones, approximately 98% found once. Study-level points and caveats: Rarefaction indicated that sorted-subset sequencing remained incomplete although depth was large. Larger estimated richness was generally seen in naive subsets than in memory subsets. Non-shared clonotypes had lower generation probabilities than clonotypes shared by all four sorted-subset donors.

From germline, CDR1 is LNHDA and CDR2 SQIVND (reference sequence). This CDR3 is built from 15 residues. J was trimmed by 4 bases and V by 4 bases; bases with no gene match: 6. This receptor was identified in a man aged 30 to 39 in good health. Material: naive CD4+ T cells sorted from blood. Noted subset: CD45RA+ positively selected. The chain combines TRBV19 with TRBJ1-5, with TRBD1 matching over 8 bases. CDR3 protein: CASSTPDRANQPQHF. For the CDR3, the DNA is TGTGCCAGTAGTACCCCGGACAGGGCGAATCAGCCCCAGCATTTT.